Listed here are 31 T cell receptor beta chains from one sample, sequenced in a study of shared clonotypes between healthy human individuals. This table comes from immunoSEQ multiplex PCR, and its TCRdb copy is limited to in-frame clones, with some not included. The profile covers about 2.1 million clones, with roughly 93% appearing a single time and about 1.7% taken by the ten largest. CD8 cells regarded as naive lacked CD45RO, were positively chosen for CCR7, and omitted terminally differentiated effector memory CD45RA+ cells. Sample: naive CD8+ T cells from PBMCs. These TCRs come from a man in his late teens or twenties in good health. Some clones in this sample may be carry-over from other donors' samples.

This chain links TRBV28 with TRBJ2-7; no reliable D call. Trimming took 6 bases from V and 0 from J, leaving 15 bases between them. The CDR3 sequence is 15 residues long. Germline-derived CDR1 and CDR2 are MDHEN and SYDVKM. CDR3 DNA: TGTGCCAGCAGCCCCTGGACCGATAGCTCCTACGAGCAGTACTTC. Translating gives CASSPWTDSSYEQYF.

CDR3 in amino acids: CASSNGETQYF. The DNA for the CDR3 is TGTGCCAGCAGTAACGGAGAGACCCAGTACTTC. The rearrangement joins TRBV27 to TRBJ2-5, with unresolved D. Per germline, CDR1 MNHEY and CDR2 SMNVEV (reference sequence). V was pared by 5 bases and J by 4 bases, with 5 bases between. CDR3 length: 11 residues.

About this clone: Within the sample, other DNA sequences also encode this same CDR3. This chain connects TRBV20-1 to TRBJ2-7; D gene unclear. Looked up from germline, CDR1 is DFQATT and CDR2 is SNEGSKA (reference sequence). Trimming took off 6 bases at V and 3 bases at J, with 6 bases between the two ends. The CDR3 consists of 10 residues. CDR3 sequence (DNA): TGCAGTGCCCAAAACTACGAGCAGTACTTC. It specifies CSAQNYEQYF.

V usage is TRBV28 and J usage is TRBJ2-2, with 9 bases lining up with TRBD2. With V trimmed by 8 bases and J by 2 bases, 9 bases remained unmatched. Germline V CDR1 and CDR2: MDHEN, SYDVKM. The CDR3 loop spans 16 amino acids. The CDR3 DNA reads as TGTGCCAGCCGGTGGGCTAGCGGGATCAACACCGGGGAGCTGTTTTTT. Protein sequence: CASRWASGINTGELFF.

The chain carries TRBV27 and TRBJ2-1; D is uncertain. CDR1 is MNHEY and CDR2 is SMNVEV in the germline V gene (reference sequence). Trimming took off 5 bases at V and 8 bases at J, with 10 bases between the two ends. The CDR3 contains 12 residues. This CDR3 is CASSPSIDEQFF. As DNA, the CDR3 is TGTGCCAGCAGTCCCTCGATTGATGAGCAGTTCTTC.

This clone was observed a single time. V gene TRBV11-2 combines with J gene TRBJ2-7; D is perhaps TRBD1 (6 bases). The ends were cut back, 5 bases at V and 6 bases at J, with 11 bases in the middle. Germline CDR1 SGHAT, CDR2 FQNNGV. The CDR3 loop spans 12 amino acids. CDR3 nucleotides: TGTGCCAGCAGCCTCTGGGGGCGCGAGCAGTACTTC. Amino acids: CASSLWGREQYF.

The rearrangement uses TRBV19 and TRBJ1-5; 10 bases line up with TRBD1. Germline loops: CDR1 LNHDA, CDR2 SQIVND (reference sequence). This CDR3 has 17 residues. V lost 11 bases, J lost 4 bases, and 17 bases stayed unmatched. The CDR3 loop reads CAGGSNRDRGVNQPQHF. The CDR3 nucleotides read TGTGCCGGAGGGAGTAACCGGGACAGGGGAGTGAATCAGCCCCAGCATTTT.

The rearrangement uses TRBV2 and TRBJ2-7; 15 bases line up with TRBD2. V gave up 6 bases and J gave up 6 bases; unmatched junction bases: 18. The CDR3 is 19 amino acids. The V gene's germline CDR1 is SNHLY and CDR2 FYNNEI. Written as DNA, the CDR3 is TGTGCCAGCAGGGATGGTATCCGGACTAGCGGGAGGGCGGGTCGCGAGCAGTACTTC. Translation gives CASRDGIRTSGRAGREQYF.

This chain joins TRBV27 and TRBJ2-1, with TRBD2 matching over 7 bases. Germline CDR1 reads MNHEY; CDR2 reads SMNVEV (reference sequence). Germline trimming cut 0 bases from V and 4 bases from J; bases unmatched to any gene: 6. The CDR3 contains 16 residues. This CDR3 reads CASSLSMASGYNEQFF. CDR3 DNA: TGTGCCAGCAGTTTATCGATGGCTAGCGGTTACAATGAGCAGTTCTTC.

This clone was recorded only once. The identical CDR3 is also encoded by other nucleotide sequences in the sample. The chain recombines TRBV9 with TRBJ2-1; D not certain. V gave up 3 bases and J gave up 8 bases, with 15 bases separating them. The CDR3 extends over 14 amino acids. Germline loops: CDR1 SGDLS, CDR2 YYNGEE. CDR3 residues: CASSASGSVDEQFF. For the CDR3, the DNA is TGTGCCAGCAGCGCCTCCGGGTCGGTCGATGAGCAGTTCTTC. Variable domain in full (rest from reference TRBV9 and TRBJ2-1): DSGVTQTPKHLITATGQRVTLRCSPRSGDLSVYWYQQSLDQGLQFLIQYYNGEERAKGNILERFSAQQFPDLHSELNLSSLELGDSALYFCASSASGSVDEQFFGPGTRLTVL.

The chain is built from TRBV28 and TRBJ1-1; tentative D call: TRBD1 (5 bases). CDR3 length equals 13 residues. Germline CDR1 MDHEN, CDR2 SYDVKM. Trimming pared 3 bases from V and 6 bases from J, leaving 11 bases between. DNA for the CDR3: TGTGCCAGCAGTTTTGAGGAGGGGCCTGAAGCTTTCTTT. Translating gives CASSFEEGPEAFF.

In this sample, this clone turned up once. V and J are TRBV4-1 and TRBJ1-2; maybe TRBD1 (5 bases). Germline values: CDR1 MGHRA, CDR2 YSYEKL. This CDR3 contains 13 residues. V shed 0 bases and J shed 6 bases, with 8 bases lying between them. CDR3 residues: CASSQDETDGYTF. CDR3 sequence (DNA): TGCGCCAGCAGCCAAGATGAGACAGATGGCTACACCTTC.

This rearrangement joins TRBV29-1 to TRBJ1-5, with TRBD1 identical over 7 bases. The germline gives CDR1 SQVTM, CDR2 ANQGSEA. J lost 0 bases, V lost 8 bases, and 4 bases had no gene match. The CDR3 has 13 amino acids. Here the CDR3 DNA reads TGCAGCTGCCGACAGGGTAGCAATCAGCCCCAGCATTTT. As protein: CSCRQGSNQPQHF.

The V and J genes are TRBV28 and TRBJ2-7; D remains ambiguous. With 5 bases removed from V and 1 base from J, the gap between germline ends came to 9 bases. Germline CDR1 is MDHEN and CDR2 is SYDVKM. The CDR3 contains 13 residues. For the CDR3, the DNA is TGTGCCAGCAGTAGGGAATGGTCCTACGAGCAGTACTTC. It codes for CASSREWSYEQYF.

The V and J genes are TRBV6-5 and TRBJ1-5; 7 nucleotides line up with TRBD1. CDR1 MNHEY and CDR2 SVGAGI come from the germline V gene. The CDR3 covers 13 residues. J lost 5 bases, V lost 6 bases, and 4 bases had no gene match. CDR3 nucleotides: TGTGCCAGCAGCTCCAGGGGGGATCAGCCCCAGCATTTT. It specifies CASSSRGDQPQHF.

On this clone itself: The sample contains more than one DNA sequence encoding this CDR3. The rearrangement joins TRBV6-1 to TRBJ2-7, with no clear D. The ends were cut back, 6 bases at V and 3 bases at J, with 3 bases in the middle. The CDR3 totals 10 residues. CDR1 and CDR2 (germline): MNHNS, SASEGT. CDR3 region: CASRSYEQYF. DNA for the CDR3: TGTGCCAGCAGGAGCTACGAGCAGTACTTC.

The CDR3 nucleotides read TGTGCCAGCAGCTTTAATGGGCAGAGAAGCGGGACTAATGAGCAGTTCTTC. Translating it yields CASSFNGQRSGTNEQFF. This chain connects TRBV5-4 to TRBJ2-1; 7 bases are a match to TRBD2. The CDR3 runs 17 residues. CDR1 and CDR2 (germline): SGHNT, YYREEE (reference sequence). The V and J ends lost 2 bases and 7 bases, in that order; junction bases with no gene match: 15.

The chain uses TRBV29-1 and TRBJ2-1, with 15 nucleotides matching TRBD2. From germline, CDR1 is SQVTM and CDR2 ANQGSEA. The J segment lost 7 bases and the V segment lost 0 bases, leaving 1 base of the junction unmatched. The CDR3 spans 15 residues. CDR3 bases: TGCAGCGTTGAAGATGGGACTAGCGGGAGGAATGAGCAGTTCTTC. Translation gives CSVEDGTSGRNEQFF.

This clone was picked up a small number of times. V and J are TRBV27 and TRBJ2-7, with D perhaps TRBD1 (6 bases). The CDR3 extends over 16 amino acids. The germline gives CDR1 MNHEY, CDR2 SMNVEV (reference sequence). V shed 5 bases and J shed 2 bases, with 19 bases lying between them. As DNA, the CDR3 is TGTGCCAGCAGTCCCCTCCAGGGACAAGGACCCTACGAGCAGTACTTC. It codes for CASSPLQGQGPYEQYF.

The chain is built from TRBV29-1 and TRBJ2-7; D call uncertain. CDR1 is SQVTM, CDR2 ANQGSEA, per germline. This CDR3 contains 14 residues. V lost 1 base, J lost 2 bases, and 12 bases lay in between. CDR3 in DNA: TGCAGCGTTGAAGTTGATAACAGAGCCTACGAGCAGTACTTC. The encoded protein is CSVEVDNRAYEQYF.

The chain has TRBV11-3 and TRBJ2-1; D is ambiguous. The CDR3 length is 15 residues. Per the germline V gene, CDR1 is SGHNT and CDR2 is YENEEA. With 4 bases removed from V and 0 bases from J, the gap between germline ends came to 10 bases. The CDR3 here is CASSSPDSSYNEQFF. In DNA, the CDR3 is TGTGCCAGCAGCTCGCCGGATAGCTCCTACAATGAGCAGTTCTTC. Complete variable domain (other parts from reference TRBV11-3 and TRBJ2-1): EAGVVQSPRYKIIEKKQPVAFWCNPISGHNTLYWYLQNLGQGPELLIRYENEEAVDDSQLPKDRFSAERLKGVDSTLKIQPAELGDSAVYLCASSSPDSSYNEQFFGPGTRLTVL.

In its sample, this clone was seen once. The chain joins TRBV2 to TRBJ2-1, with unresolved D. V was clipped by 0 bases and J by 5 bases, with 5 bases between them. The CDR3 covers 13 residues. Germline loops: CDR1 SNHLY, CDR2 FYNNEI. For the CDR3, the DNA is TGTGCCAGCAGTGAAGCACAGCACAATGAGCAGTTCTTC. Translating it yields CASSEAQHNEQFF. The full variable domain, with the rest looked up from reference TRBV2 and TRBJ2-1, is EPEVTQTPSHQVTQMGQEVILRCVPISNHLYFYWYRQILGQKVEFLVSFYNNEISEKSEIFDDQFSVERPDGSNFTLKIRSTKLEDSAMYFCASSEAQHNEQFFGPGTRLTVL.

The chain carries TRBV4-3 and TRBJ2-3; D may be TRBD2 (6 bases). V was trimmed by 4 bases and J by 4 bases, leaving 15 bases between them. The germline gives CDR1 LGHNA, CDR2 YSLEER. The CDR3 loop spans 15 amino acids. The CDR3 bases are TGCGCCAGCAGCCGGCTGACCGGGAGTTCAGATACGCAGTATTTT. Translated, it gives CASSRLTGSSDTQYF.

The chain recombines TRBV5-1 with TRBJ2-4; a possible D gene is TRBD1 (6 bases). Trimming pared 4 bases from V and 7 bases from J, leaving 18 bases between. The CDR3 is 15 residues long. From germline, CDR1 is SGHRS and CDR2 YFSETQ. In DNA, the CDR3 is TGCGCCAGCAGCCGAAACGGGCCTCAGGGGAACATTCAGTACTTC. The encoded protein is CASSRNGPQGNIQYF.

This chain connects TRBV9 to TRBJ2-7; TRBD1 is a possible D gene (6 bases). The germline gives CDR1 SGDLS, CDR2 YYNGEE. The length of the CDR3 is 15 residues. V was trimmed by 4 bases and J by 2 bases, leaving 16 bases between them. CDR3 protein: CASSIHGTPTYEQYF. DNA of the CDR3: TGTGCCAGCAGCATCCACGGGACACCTACCTACGAGCAGTACTTC.

In the case of this clone: This CDR3 is also generated by other DNA sequences in the sample. This chain joins TRBV29-1 and TRBJ2-7; TRBD2 agrees at 9 bases. In germline, CDR1 is SQVTM, CDR2 ANQGSEA. The V and J ends lost 6 bases and 2 bases, in that order; junction bases with no gene match: 5. The CDR3 has 13 amino acids. Here the CDR3 DNA reads TGCAGCGTGGCGGGAGGGGACGCCTACGAGCAGTACTTC. Translated: CSVAGGDAYEQYF.

Regarding this clone: Given a much more abundant clone one base away, this may be a read error. Other DNA sequences of this sample code for an identical CDR3. This sequence joins TRBV28 and TRBJ2-5; no clear D. The CDR3 loop spans 11 amino acids. Germline-derived CDR1 and CDR2 are MDHEN and SYDVKM. V was cut by 3 bases and J by 4 bases, with 3 bases left in between. The CDR3: CASSLGETQYF. DNA of the CDR3: TGTGCCAGCAGTTTGGGAGAGACCCAGTACTTC.

This chain links TRBV28 with TRBJ2-1; the match to TRBD1 covers 8 bases. The CDR3 is made up of 16 amino acids. Germline loops: CDR1 MDHEN, CDR2 SYDVKM. Trimming removed 6 bases from V and 4 bases from J; junction bases left unmatched: 11. The DNA of the CDR3 is TGTGCCAGCAGGGACAAGACAGGGGCGAGGTACAATGAGCAGTTCTTC. It is translated as CASRDKTGARYNEQFF.

The chain is built from TRBV27 and TRBJ2-7, with D possibly being TRBD1 (5 bases). CDR1 and CDR2 (germline): MNHEY, SMNVEV (reference sequence). The CDR3 covers 12 residues. V gave up 8 bases and J gave up 4 bases, with 12 bases separating them. Here the CDR3 reads CASRTNSYEQYF. CDR3 DNA sequence: TGTGCCAGCCGGACAAATAGTTACGAGCAGTACTTC.

CDR3 coding DNA: TGCGCCAGCAGCGACTTTATGGAACAGGGACCTGGAAACACCATATATTTT. This gives the protein CASSDFMEQGPGNTIYF. The V gene is TRBV5-1, the J gene TRBJ1-3; D is perhaps TRBD1 (6 bases). This CDR3 is built from 17 residues. Looked up from germline, CDR1 is SGHRS and CDR2 is YFSETQ. Trimming removed 4 bases from V and 2 bases from J, with 19 bases in between.

With respect to this clone: Other DNA sequences from this sample encode an identical CDR3 as well. The V gene is TRBV27, the J gene TRBJ2-7; weak D call: TRBD1 (6 bases). The germline V gene encodes CDR1 MNHEY and CDR2 SMNVEV (reference sequence). The CDR3 is made up of 14 amino acids. The V and J ends lost 4 bases and 0 bases respectively, with 10 bases between them. The CDR3 DNA follows: TGTGCCAGCAGTTCCGACAGGAGCTCCTACGAGCAGTACTTC. This codes for CASSSDRSSYEQYF.